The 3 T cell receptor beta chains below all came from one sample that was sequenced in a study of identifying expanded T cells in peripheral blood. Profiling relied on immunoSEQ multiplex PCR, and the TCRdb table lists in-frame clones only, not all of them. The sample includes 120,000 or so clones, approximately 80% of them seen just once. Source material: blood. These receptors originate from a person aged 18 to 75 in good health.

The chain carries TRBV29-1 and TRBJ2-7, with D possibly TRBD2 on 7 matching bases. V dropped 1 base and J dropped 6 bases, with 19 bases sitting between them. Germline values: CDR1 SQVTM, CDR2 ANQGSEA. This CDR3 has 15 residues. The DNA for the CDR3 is TGCAGCGTTGAAGTCTTCCACGGGGGGCTGGTCGAGCAGTACTTC. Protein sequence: CSVEVFHGGLVEQYF.

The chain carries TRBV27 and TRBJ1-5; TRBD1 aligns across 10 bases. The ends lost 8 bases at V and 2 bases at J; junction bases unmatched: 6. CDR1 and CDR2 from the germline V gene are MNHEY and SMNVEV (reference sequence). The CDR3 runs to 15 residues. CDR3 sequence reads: CASRQGALGNQPQHF. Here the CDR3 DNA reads TGTGCCAGCCGACAGGGGGCTCTTGGCAATCAGCCCCAGCATTTT.

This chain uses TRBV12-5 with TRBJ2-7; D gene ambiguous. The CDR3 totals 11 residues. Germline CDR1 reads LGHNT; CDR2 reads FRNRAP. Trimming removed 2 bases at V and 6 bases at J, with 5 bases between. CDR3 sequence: CASGLFGEQYF. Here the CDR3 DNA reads TGTGCTAGTGGTTTGTTCGGCGAGCAGTACTTC.